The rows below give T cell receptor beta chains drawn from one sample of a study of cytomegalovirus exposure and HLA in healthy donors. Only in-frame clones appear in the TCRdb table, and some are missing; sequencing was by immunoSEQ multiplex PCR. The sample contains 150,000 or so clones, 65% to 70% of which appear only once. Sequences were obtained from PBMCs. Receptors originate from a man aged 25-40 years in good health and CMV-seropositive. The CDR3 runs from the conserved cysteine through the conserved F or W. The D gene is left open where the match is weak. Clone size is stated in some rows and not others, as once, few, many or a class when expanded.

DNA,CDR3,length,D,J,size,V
TGTGCCAGCAGTTTAACCAGGGCCCTCCACTTT,CASSLTRALHF,11,.,TRBJ1-6,.,TRBV28
TGTGCCAGCCTTCGGCAGGGCTCCTACGAGCAGTACTTC,CASLRQGSYEQYF,13,.,TRBJ2-7,.,TRBV10-3
TGCGCCAGCAGCTCGGGGACTAGCGGGATGAAAGGTGAGCAGTTCTTC,CASSSGTSGMKGEQFF,16,TRBD2,TRBJ2-1,.,TRBV5-1
TGTGCCAGCAGTTACAGTATTCAGGGGGCCACAGATACGCAGTATTTT,CASSYSIQGATDTQYF,16,TRBD1,TRBJ2-3,.,TRBV6-5
TGCGCCAGCAGCCCGGGGGATCGGATGAACACTGAAGCTTTCTTT,CASSPGDRMNTEAFF,15,.,TRBJ1-1,.,TRBV5-1
TGTGCCAGCAGGACAGGAAGGAACACCATATATTTT,CASRTGRNTIYF,12,.,TRBJ1-3,.,TRBV28
TGTGCCAGCAGCGAGGGACAGGGGAGGAATTGGGAGCTGTTTTTT,CASSEGQGRNWELFF,15,TRBD1,TRBJ2-2,.,TRBV11-1
TGTGCCAGCAGCCAAGTACTAGCGGGAGGAGAGACCCAGTACTTC,CASSQVLAGGETQYF,15,TRBD2,TRBJ2-5,.,TRBV14
TGTGCCTGGAGTGTCCCCAGGTTGGCCCGCACAGATACGCAGTATTTT,CAWSVPRLARTDTQYF,16,.,TRBJ2-3,.,TRBV30
TGTGCCAGCAGTTTGGGCACCCCTAACTATGGCTACACCTTC,CASSLGTPNYGYTF,14,.,TRBJ1-2,.,TRBV28
TGTGCCAGCAGCCTACGCCTCCGGGGCACTGAAGCTTTCTTT,CASSLRLRGTEAFF,14,.,TRBJ1-1,few,TRBV28
TGTGCCAGCAGCTTAGACAGGGCCAACGTCCTGACTTTC,CASSLDRANVLTF,13,.,TRBJ2-6,.,TRBV11-3
TGTGCCAGCAGCCTACCGGGACTAGCGGGCGGTACGCAGTATTTT,CASSLPGLAGGTQYF,15,TRBD2,TRBJ2-3,.,TRBV25-1
TGTGCCAGCAGCTTGTGGGCCACACAGGAAGCTTTCTTT,CASSLWATQEAFF,13,.,TRBJ1-1,.,TRBV5-6
TGCGCCAGCAGTCCCCAATCGACAGGGATTACTGAAGCTTTCTTT,CASSPQSTGITEAFF,15,TRBD1,TRBJ1-1,.,TRBV10-2
TGTGCCAGTAGTATAGATTTAGGGGACACTGAAGCTTTCTTT,CASSIDLGDTEAFF,14,.,TRBJ1-1,.,TRBV19
TGTGCCAGCATCCTAAGTTTCTCTGGGGCCAACGTCCTGACTTTC,CASILSFSGANVLTF,15,.,TRBJ2-6,.,TRBV2